What follows are 8 T cell receptor beta chains derived from one specimen sequenced in a study of vaccination and CD4 T cells after COVID-19. Antigens of these TCRs are unknown. Cultured CD4+ T-cell DNA underwent Oncomine TCR Beta short-read sequencing. TCRdb re-called the PCR reads through MiXCR, storing one row per CDR3 protein. The sample lists under 9,500 distinct CDR3 sequences, around 66% occurring once. Indicated treatment: roughly 11-day PBMC culture with coronavirus spike peptide pools or control peptides (ViraFEST assay). Sequenced material: CD4+ T cells from blood, cultured in vitro. The receptors were sampled from a human donor who had recovered from COVID-19.

By its share, this clonotype is large (0.1 to 1%). The chain joins TRBV21-1 to TRBJ1-5. TRBV21-1 is noted as a pseudogene. The CDR3 contains 11 residues. CDR3: CASVSNQPQHF. DNA of the CDR3: TGTGCCAGTGTAAGCAATCAGCCCCAGCATTTT.

The chain recombines TRBV30 with TRBJ1-2, with 8 bases aligning to TRBD1. This CDR3 spans 15 amino acids. The germline V gene encodes CDR1 GTSNPN and CDR2 SVGIG (reference sequence). V trimming: 0 bases; J trimming: 6 bases; junction bases outside the gene matches: 9. CDR3 sequence (DNA): TGTGCCTGGAGTGTCCAGGGGGCGCTTAAGAATGGCTACACCTTC. Its translation is CAWSVQGALKNGYTF.

The gene calls are TRBV20-1 and TRBJ2-7, with unresolved D. The germline V gene has CDR1 DFQATT and CDR2 SNEGSKA (reference sequence). The CDR3 loop spans 12 amino acids. V was clipped by 6 bases and J by 2 bases, with 11 bases between them. This CDR3 is CSAATPAYEQYF. The CDR3 DNA is TGCAGTGCAGCCACTCCCGCCTACGAGCAGTACTTC.

CDR3: CSARRPGAGDQPQHF. The CDR3 bases are TGCAGTGCTAGACGACCCGGCGCCGGCGATCAGCCCCAGCATTTT. The chain links TRBV20-1 to TRBJ1-5; D remains ambiguous. This CDR3 contains 15 residues. Deletions cut 2 bases from V and 5 bases from J, with 16 bases between. Germline values: CDR1 DFQATT, CDR2 SNEGSKA (reference sequence).

The chain recombines TRBV6-1 with TRBJ1-5, with 9 bases lining up with TRBD1. The CDR3 has 15 amino acids. With V trimmed by 7 bases and J by 0 bases, 4 bases remained unmatched. Looked up from germline, CDR1 is MNHNS and CDR2 is SASEGT. The CDR3: CASIGTGPSNQPQHF. Written as DNA, the CDR3 is TGTGCCAGCATCGGGACAGGGCCTAGCAATCAGCCCCAGCATTTT.

This CDR3 is CASSPDRGPYEQYF. The CDR3 nucleotides are TGTGCCAGCAGCCCGGACAGGGGGCCCTACGAGCAGTACTTC. The chain has TRBV5-4 and TRBJ2-7; 11 positions agree with TRBD1. The trim removed 4 bases at V and 2 bases at J, leaving 2 bases unmatched. The germline V gene encodes CDR1 SGHNT and CDR2 YYREEE (reference sequence). CDR3 length: 14 residues.

The chain joins TRBV11-3 to TRBJ1-6, with TRBD1 as a possible D gene (5 bases). V was clipped by 3 bases and J by 8 bases, with 5 bases between them. CDR1 is SGHNT and CDR2 is YENEEA in the germline V gene. This CDR3 spans 12 amino acids. The CDR3 DNA is TGTGCCAGCAGCTTCAGGGATTCACCCCTCCACTTT. Protein sequence: CASSFRDSPLHF. The entire variable domain, with the rest obtained from reference TRBV11-3 and TRBJ1-6, is as follows: EAGVVQSPRYKIIEKKQPVAFWCNPISGHNTLYWYLQNLGQGPELLIRYENEEAVDDSQLPKDRFSAERLKGVDSTLKIQPAELGDSAVYLCASSFRDSPLHFGNGTRLTVT.

The chain combines TRBV6-1 with TRBJ1-6; 11 bases map to TRBD1. CDR1 and CDR2 (germline): MNHNS, SASEGT. The CDR3 contains 13 residues. V trimming: 6 bases; J trimming: 10 bases; junction bases outside the gene matches: 2. CDR3 residues: CASRGTGGSPLHF. The CDR3 DNA reads TGTGCCAGCAGAGGGACAGGGGGGTCACCCCTCCACTTT.